This is a list of T cell receptor beta chains from one sample in a study of siplizumab effects on memory and regulatory T cells. Sequencing used immunoSEQ multiplex PCR; TCRdb keeps in-frame clones, though not all of them. The sample includes 100,000 or so clones, around 95% of them seen just once. The material sequenced was non-Treg CD4+ T cells sorted from blood. These receptor sequences come from a human donor in good health. Both conserved end residues are part of each CDR3. A D gene is named only where the DNA matches it firmly. Clone size appears in some rows only: once, few, many, or a class for an expanded clone.

D gene	clone size	V gene	J gene	CDR3 DNA	CDR3 protein
NA	NA	TRBV28	TRBJ1-4	TGTGCCAGCAGTTCGCCCGGGGGGGCTAATGAAAAACTGTTTTTT	CASSSPGGANEKLFF
NA	NA	TRBV19	TRBJ2-7	TGTGCCAGTAGTATGGTCAGTATCTACGAGCAGTACTTC	CASSMVSIYEQYF
TRBD1	NA	TRBV7-3	TRBJ1-1	TGTGCCAGCAGCGTAGGGACAGGATTTAACACTGAAGCTTTCTTT	CASSVGTGFNTEAFF
NA	NA	TRBV28	TRBJ1-4	TGTGCCAGCAGTATCGGTAAAGGCGGAAAACTGTTTTTT	CASSIGKGGKLFF
NA	NA	TRBV19	TRBJ1-3	TGTGCCACAGAGGCGGGAAGCTCTGGAAACACCATATATTTT	CATEAGSSGNTIYF
NA	NA	TRBV19	TRBJ2-5	TGTGCCACCAGACCCTCACAAGAGACCCAGTACTTC	CATRPSQETQYF
NA	NA	TRBV19	TRBJ1-3	TGTGCCAGTACCGCTAGTGGGCTGTACTCTGGAAACACCATATATTTT	CASTASGLYSGNTIYF
NA	NA	TRBV7-2	TRBJ2-7	TGTGCCAGCAGCTTAGGCGGCATGTTGGGCTACGAGCAGTACTTC	CASSLGGMLGYEQYF
NA	NA	TRBV7-8	TRBJ2-3	TGTGCCAGCAGCTTATATACAGATACGCAGTATTTT	CASSLYTDTQYF
NA	NA	TRBV5-4	TRBJ2-1	TGTGCCAGCAGTTTGGCAGGCATTGACAATGAGCAGTTCTTC	CASSLAGIDNEQFF
NA	NA	TRBV4-2	TRBJ1-6	TGTGCCAGCAGCCAGAACTCCCTGTCCCATTCACCCCTCCACTTT	CASSQNSLSHSPLHF
TRBD2	NA	TRBV5-1	TRBJ2-3	TGCGCCAGCAGCTTGGTAGTAGCGGGGGGCCTCACAGATACGCAGTATTTT	CASSLVVAGGLTDTQYF
TRBD2	NA	TRBV9	TRBJ2-7	TGTGCCAGCAGCGTAGTGGCTAGCGGCTCCTACGAGCAGTACTTC	CASSVVASGSYEQYF
NA	once	TRBV6-1	TRBJ1-2	TGTGCCAGCAGTGAGGGTCGGGCTTTGGGGTATGGCTACACCTTC	CASSEGRALGYGYTF
NA	NA	TRBV6-1	TRBJ2-7	TGTGCCAGCACCGCGAAAAGGGGGACCCTCTACGAGCAGTACTTC	CASTAKRGTLYEQYF
NA	once	TRBV23-1	TRBJ1-5	TGCGCCAGCAGTCAAGGAGGCGGCAATCAGCCCCAGCATTTT	CASSQGGGNQPQHF
NA	few	TRBV10-1	TRBJ1-2	TGCGCCAGCAGTGATTCCTATGGCTACACCTTC	CASSDSYGYTF
TRBD1	NA	TRBV5-5	TRBJ2-7	TGTGCCAGCGGACGGACAGGCTACGAGCAGTACTTC	CASGRTGYEQYF
NA	NA	TRBV4-2	TRBJ1-1	TGTGCCAGCAGCCAAGCAGACGGGAGCGGCGAAGCTTTCTTT	CASSQADGSGEAFF
TRBD2	NA	TRBV5-4	TRBJ2-1	TGTGCCAGCAGCTACTCTAGCGGGATCTCCTACAATGAGCAGTTCTTC	CASSYSSGISYNEQFF
NA	NA	TRBV11-3	TRBJ2-5	TGTGCCAGCAGCTTAGGGGGATACCAAGAGACCCAGTACTTC	CASSLGGYQETQYF
NA	NA	TRBV5-6	TRBJ1-4	TGTGCCAGCAGCAAAGATGCACCCGGAGGAGAAAAACTGTTTTTT	CASSKDAPGGEKLFF
NA	NA	TRBV6-6	TRBJ1-6	TGTGCCAGCAGTTACGGGGGGGATTCACCCCTCCACTTT	CASSYGGDSPLHF
NA	NA	TRBV6-1	TRBJ2-5	TGTGCCAGCAGTGAAGTCGGGGTGGATGTGGAGACCCAGTACTTC	CASSEVGVDVETQYF
TRBD1	NA	TRBV5-1	TRBJ1-4	TGCGCCAGCAGCTTCAGACAGGGGAATAATGAAAAACTGTTTTTT	CASSFRQGNNEKLFF
NA	NA	TRBV7-3	TRBJ2-7	TGTGCCAGGGCTGGGCGTCGGAGCTCCTACGAGCAGTACTTC	CARAGRRSSYEQYF
NA	NA	TRBV7-9	TRBJ2-2	TGTGCCAGCAGCGAGTTCAGTTGGGCCGGGGAGCTGTTTTTT	CASSEFSWAGELFF
NA	NA	TRBV5-1	TRBJ2-1	TGCGCCAGCAGCTTGGAAATGGTTGACGAGCAGTTCTTC	CASSLEMVDEQFF
NA	NA	TRBV7-8	TRBJ2-7	TGTGCCAGCAGCTTAGCGCTCGGTGCCTACGAGCAGTACTTC	CASSLALGAYEQYF
NA	NA	TRBV29-1	TRBJ2-6	TGCAGCGTTGTGCCAGGGGACCCTGGGGCCAACGTCCTGACTTTC	CSVVPGDPGANVLTF
NA	NA	TRBV29-1	TRBJ1-6	TGCAGCGTTGGACAAAATTCACCCCTCCACTTT	CSVGQNSPLHF
TRBD1	NA	TRBV10-3	TRBJ1-3	TGTGCCATCAGTGATGGAGAGGGGGCTTCTGGAAACACCATATATTTT	CAISDGEGASGNTIYF
TRBD2	once	TRBV19	TRBJ2-1	TGTGCCAGTAGTATATCTAGCGGGGGGGCATATGAGCAGTTCTTC	CASSISSGGAYEQFF
NA	NA	TRBV6-6	TRBJ1-3	TGTGCCAGCAGTTACTCGACAGTAAACTCTGGAAACACCATATATTTT	CASSYSTVNSGNTIYF
NA	once	TRBV5-1	TRBJ1-1	TGCGCCAGCAGCTGGACGGCCCTAAACACTGAAGCTTTCTTT	CASSWTALNTEAFF
TRBD2	NA	TRBV6-1	TRBJ2-3	TGTGCCAGCACGGGACTATGGGCACAAGATACGCAGTATTTT	CASTGLWAQDTQYF
TRBD2	NA	TRBV28	TRBJ2-5	TGTGCCAGCAGTTTATTCGGTTGGGGCGGGGGGGCAGAAGAGACCCAGTACTTC	CASSLFGWGGGAEETQYF
NA	once	TRBV10-3	TRBJ1-1	TGTGCCATCAGAGACCTGGACGGCAGGAACACTGAAGCTTTCTTT	CAIRDLDGRNTEAFF
NA	NA	TRBV21-1	TRBJ2-1	TGTGCCAGCAGCAAAGCTGTCCGAAAGCAGTTCTTC	CASSKAVRKQFF
TRBD1	NA	TRBV7-6	TRBJ1-2	TGTGCCAGCCAGGGGGCGCTCTATGGCTACACCTTC	CASQGALYGYTF
TRBD2	NA	TRBV9	TRBJ2-3	TGTGCCAGCAGCCCCCACTTAGCGGGGGGGACAGATACGCAGTATTTT	CASSPHLAGGTDTQYF
TRBD1	NA	TRBV7-7	TRBJ2-1	TGTGCCAGCAGCTTCGGACAGGGGAATGAGCAGTTCTTC	CASSFGQGNEQFF
NA	once	TRBV5-4	TRBJ2-4	TGTGCCAGCAGTGCCGGTTCGGAGACAATAGCCAAAAACATTCAGTACTTC	CASSAGSETIAKNIQYF
NA	NA	TRBV6-1	TRBJ1-2	TGTGCCAGCAGCCCAGTTGGGGGGAACTATGGCTACACCTTC	CASSPVGGNYGYTF
NA	NA	TRBV5-1	TRBJ1-1	TGCGCCAGCAGCTTGGCTGCGAGTTGGGAAGCTGAAGCTTTCTTT	CASSLAASWEAEAFF
NA	NA	TRBV7-9	TRBJ2-7	TGTGCCAGCAGCTGGGGCAGAGACTACGAGCAGTACTTC	CASSWGRDYEQYF
NA	NA	TRBV7-9	TRBJ1-1	TGTGCCAGCAGCCCAGTGGGGGTAGTGAACACTGAAGCTTTCTTT	CASSPVGVVNTEAFF